This T cell receptor (beta chain) was recovered during a study of siplizumab effects on memory and regulatory T cells (dated by TCRdb to 2018 to 2020). For context, the study as a whole: The study examined how the anti-CD2 antibody siplizumab affects alloreactive T-cell subsets in allogeneic mixed lymphocyte reactions built from human PBMCs. The paper as a whole reports these results and caveats: Because sequences at frequencies below about 10^-5 were poorly captured, only a minor fraction of alloreactive clones could be mapped back to unstimulated subsets. Among mappable alloreactive CD4+ clones, an average Treg-derived fraction of over 60% was observed with siplizumab, compared with around 28% in control reactions. Unstimulated naive T cells appeared more diverse than memory T cells, and naive cells seemed to contribute substantially to the alloresponse. The suppressive function of proliferating Tregs from siplizumab cultures was not functionally confirmed. The cumulative frequency of alloreactive sequences traceable to unstimulated CD4+ memory T cells was significantly reduced by siplizumab. For roughly 75-97% of proliferating CD4+ or CD8+ clones, no naive or memory phenotype could be assigned.

The method behind the library was the immunoSEQ multiplex PCR assay. The deep sequencing platform assayed about 10^5 TCR templates per sample. Genomic DNA extracted from sorted T cells was the material used for TCRbeta CDR3 sequencing. The paper's processing steps were these. The R programming language was used for clonal analysis of TCRbeta CDR3 data. Alloreactive CD4+ and CD8+ clones were identified by comparing unstimulated samples to CFSE-low samples taken after the reaction. Alloreactive CD4+ clones were assigned to regulatory or non-regulatory origin by matching sequences to sorted unstimulated Treg and non-Treg repertoires. TCRdb took over this immuneACCESS table, retaining in-frame rearrangements with V and J assigned. Such tables are incomplete; in checked studies, under half of the missing clones stem from an unresolved V gene, and the remainder is unexplained. V and J calls and clone size are given by that table; D and trimming were obtained from the DNA. The sample table lists some 100,000 clones, around 94% of them with a count of one. Roughly 0.6% of the sample is taken by the ten largest.

In the germline V gene (reference sequence), CDR1 corresponds to LNHDA and CDR2 to SQIVND. V loses 1 base at its end and J loses 9 bases; junction bases beyond the gene matches: 1. Spanning cysteine to phenylalanine, the CDR3 consists of 13 amino acids. The entry retains the CDR3 DNA only, 39 bases that are in frame from base 1. As to this clone: Its binding antigen is unknown. The sample holds no much larger clone one base away, and base qualities are not on file.

Sorted unstimulated T cells and proliferating T cells recovered from mixed lymphocyte reactions underwent TCRbeta CDR3 sequencing. Fresh whole blood from approximately 10 HLA-typed healthy donors was used to isolate PBMCs. To map where alloreactive clones came from, CD4+ regulatory T cells in the unstimulated state were FACS-sorted. This clonotype was sampled from a human donor in good health. The sequencing input was Tregs sorted from blood. The rearrangement joined TRBV19 to TRBJ2-1, and TRBD2 matches 9 of the central bases. The CDR3 loop reads CASSIASGIEQFF. Here is the DNA: TGTGCCAGTAGTATAGCTAGCGGGATTGAGCAGTTCTTC.